Listed here are 9 T cell receptor beta chains from one sample, sequenced in a study of blood T cell repertoires in COVID-19. Measured with immunoSEQ multiplex PCR; TCRdb has only the in-frame clones, and not every one. The top ten clones hold around an eighth of a sample with 130,000 to 150,000 clones, 80% to 90% of them seen once. Material for sequencing was peripheral blood. The receptor source for this set is a man aged 18 to 30 with COVID-19, enrolled during active disease.

This sequence joins TRBV28 and TRBJ2-3; 9 bases match TRBD2. The germline V gene encodes CDR1 MDHEN and CDR2 SYDVKM. There are 15 residues in the CDR3. The CDR3: CACVAGVASTDTQYF. For the CDR3, the DNA is TGTGCTTGCGTAGCGGGAGTAGCTAGCACAGATACGCAGTATTTT.

CDR3 sequence reads: CASSPGGYQETQYF. The CDR3, as DNA: TGTGCCAGCAGCCCCGGTGGTTACCAAGAGACCCAGTACTTC. This rearrangement joins TRBV5-8 to TRBJ2-5; no definite D call. The CDR3 has 14 residues. CDR1 SGHTS and CDR2 YDEGEE come from the germline V gene. V lost 4 bases to trimming and J lost 0 bases, with 10 bases between them.

The J gene is TRBJ1-2, the V gene TRBV19; 8 nucleotides agree with TRBD1. Germline assignment: CDR1 LNHDA and CDR2 SQIVND (reference sequence). The trim removed 6 bases at V and 3 bases at J, leaving 3 bases unmatched. CDR3 length: 13 residues. DNA for the CDR3: TGTGCCAGTAGGCCGGACAGGGACTATGGCTACACCTTC. Residues: CASRPDRDYGYTF.

V gene TRBV20-1 combines with J gene TRBJ2-1; 9 nucleotides match TRBD2. There are 13 residues in the CDR3. The V gene end was trimmed by 3 bases and the J gene end by 9 bases; junction bases not matched to a gene: 6. Germline V CDR1 and CDR2: DFQATT, SNEGSKA (reference sequence). CDR3 sequence (DNA): TGCAGTGCTAGTGTAGCGGGAGTCCGTGAGCAGTTCTTC. Its translation is CSASVAGVREQFF.

This chain joins TRBV28 and TRBJ1-5; D uncertain. Germline V CDR1 and CDR2: MDHEN, SYDVKM. The germline V and J ends were trimmed by 3 bases and 7 bases, with 7 bases remaining between them. The CDR3 extends over 12 amino acids. This chain's CDR3 is CASSFEVQPQHF. The CDR3 DNA reads TGTGCCAGCAGTTTTGAGGTCCAGCCCCAGCATTTT.

This chain connects TRBV18 to TRBJ2-4; tentatively, D is TRBD1 (5 bases). The V gene's germline CDR1 is KGHSH and CDR2 LQKENI. CDR3 length: 15 residues. V gave up 2 bases and J gave up 6 bases, with 14 bases separating them. Here the CDR3 DNA reads TGTGCCAGCTCACCAGCGAGTAGAGACAGAAACATTCAGTACTTC. Translating gives CASSPASRDRNIQYF.

The CDR3 sequence is CAISESQGQGTYGYTF. DNA for the CDR3: TGTGCCATCAGTGAGTCCCAAGGGCAGGGCACCTATGGCTACACCTTC. The rearrangement uses TRBV10-3 and TRBJ1-2; a weak D match, TRBD1 (5 bases). V was cut by 0 bases and J by 4 bases, with 15 bases left in between. This CDR3 spans 16 amino acids. Germline CDR1 reads ENHRY; CDR2 reads SYGVKD.

The genes are TRBV7-6 and TRBJ2-1; TRBD2 might be the D (5 bases). CDR3 length: 19 amino acids. V was clipped by 2 bases and J by 4 bases, with 24 bases between them. Germline CDR1 reads SGHVS; CDR2 reads FNYEAQ. Here the CDR3 reads CASSLKEGDYPDWYNEQFF. The CDR3 DNA sequence: TGTGCCAGCAGCTTAAAAGAGGGAGACTACCCAGATTGGTACAATGAGCAGTTCTTC.

This chain connects TRBV24-1 to TRBJ1-5; 11 positions agree with TRBD1. Germline values: CDR1 KGHDR, CDR2 SFDVKD. The CDR3 length is 15 residues. V was clipped by 5 bases and J by 7 bases; unmatched bases: 6. CDR3 sequence: CATSVGTGGGQPQHF. The CDR3 bases are TGTGCCACCAGTGTTGGGACAGGGGGAGGACAGCCCCAGCATTTT.